This T cell receptor beta chain was profiled in a study of T cells in Graves' hyperthyroidism and ophthalmopathy. Overall study results and limits: The majority of expanded thyroid clonotypes above 0.001 also appeared in blood.

This clonotype was seen a few times. The target antigen is unknown. The CDR3 regions of TCR beta were amplified from RNA transcripts. An initial round of RT-PCR targeting the TCR CDR3 relied on the HTBI primer set. MiXCR, applied by TCRdb to the multiplex PCR reads, yields one record per CDR3 protein. The sample holds about 690,000 distinct CDR3 sequences; roughly 17% are singletons and the top ten take roughly a sixth. The CDR3 has 15 residues. V shed 2 bases and J 2 bases; nucleotides not matched to a gene: 4. Germline CDR1 and CDR2: SGDLS and YYNGEE. The source of this sequence is a man aged 45-60 years with Graves' hyperthyroidism. Sequencing input: blood. The J gene is TRBJ2-1, the V gene TRBV9, with 7 bases that match TRBD1. CDR3 region: CASSVTGLTYNEQFF. The CDR3 DNA is TGTGCCAGCAGCGTGACAGGGCTTACCTACAATGAGCAGTTCTTC.